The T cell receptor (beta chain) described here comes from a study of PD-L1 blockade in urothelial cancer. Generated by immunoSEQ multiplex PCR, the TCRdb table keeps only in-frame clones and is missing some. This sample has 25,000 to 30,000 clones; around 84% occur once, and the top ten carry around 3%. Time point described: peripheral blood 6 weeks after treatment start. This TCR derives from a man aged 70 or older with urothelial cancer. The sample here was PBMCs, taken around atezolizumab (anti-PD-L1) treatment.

The CDR3 DNA follows: TGTGCCAGCAGCCACCTCGAAGCGAATTTAAGGAACTACGAGCAGTACTTC. It is translated as CASSHLEANLRNYEQYF. The genes are TRBV7-9 and TRBJ2-7; D not resolved. The CDR3 spans 17 residues. In germline, CDR1 is SEHNR, CDR2 FQNEAQ (reference sequence). The V end was cut by 5 bases, the J end by 3 bases, with 23 bases between.